Below, one T cell receptor (beta chain) is given with its context. This entry is derived from a study of radiotherapy plus CTLA-4 blockade in lung cancer. This CDR3 has 14 amino acids. V was shortened by 6 bases and J by 0 bases, with 11 bases between the two germline ends. Germline V gives CDR1 LNHDA, CDR2 SQIVND (reference sequence). Assay used: immunoSEQ multiplex PCR; TCRdb lists only in-frame clones, some missing. The profile shows 58,000 or so clones, roughly 80% of them singletons. The sequences come from peripheral blood, collected from a patient treated with radiotherapy plus ipilimumab. This rearrangement joins TRBV19 to TRBJ1-2; D may be TRBD1 (6 bases). This clonotype was sampled from a human donor with non-small cell lung cancer who had a complete response to radiotherapy plus ipilimumab. The CDR3 spells CASSNRETNYGYTF. The CDR3 DNA follows: TGTGCCAGTAGCAACAGGGAGACTAACTATGGCTACACCTTC.